This passage covers 29 T cell receptor beta chains from one sample sequenced in a study of shared clonotypes between healthy human individuals. Using immunoSEQ multiplex PCR, the repertoire was profiled, and TCRdb retains in-frame clones only, with some absent. Among around 700,000 clones listed, roughly 73% were seen once. The sample comprised memory CD4+ T cells sorted from blood. Sample subset: CD45RA-negative fraction. These receptors were collected from a woman aged 25 to 45 in good health.

The chain combines TRBV18 with TRBJ1-5; TRBD1 aligns across 9 bases. CDR3 length: 14 residues. V dropped 5 bases and J dropped 7; count of bases not matched to a gene: 6. CDR1 and CDR2 (germline): KGHSH, LQKENI. CDR3 residues: CASSVGQGQQPQHF. The CDR3 DNA is TGTGCCAGCTCAGTCGGACAGGGGCAGCAGCCCCAGCATTTT. Combining the CDR3 with reference TRBV18 and TRBJ1-5 gives the whole variable domain NAGVMQNPRHLVRRRGQEARLRCSPMKGHSHVYWYRQLPEEGLKFMVYLQKENIIDESGMPKERFSAEFPKEGPSILRIQQVVRGDSAAYFCASSVGQGQQPQHFGDGTRLSIL.

This clone was seen repeatedly, ten times or more. The chain employs TRBV7-2 and TRBJ1-5; D unclear. V lost 3 bases, J lost 0 bases, and 12 bases lay in between. From germline, CDR1 is SGHTA and CDR2 FQGNSA. The CDR3 sequence is 16 residues long. The CDR3 DNA reads TGTGCCAGCAGCTTGTCGGCCCTTGTTAGCAATCAGCCCCAGCATTTT. Protein: CASSLSALVSNQPQHF.

The chain uses TRBV19 and TRBJ2-5, with D possibly being TRBD2 (5 bases). The V gene's germline CDR1 is LNHDA and CDR2 SQIVND (reference sequence). V lost 3 bases and J 4 bases, leaving 12 bases between the germline ends. The CDR3 has 14 residues. The CDR3 nucleotides read TGTGCCAGTAGTATGGGCAATGAGGGAGAGACCCAGTACTTC. Protein product: CASSMGNEGETQYF.

Concerning this clone: It may be a read error: a sequence one base away is much more abundant. The genes are TRBV6-6 and TRBJ2-7, with 7 nucleotides matching TRBD1. Germline-derived CDR1 and CDR2 are MNHNY and SVGAGI (reference sequence). This CDR3 contains 12 residues. The V segment lost 6 bases and the J segment 4 bases; nucleotides outside the gene matches: 3. This CDR3 reads CASSRQGYEQYF. The CDR3 DNA sequence: TGTGCCAGCAGCCGACAGGGATACGAGCAGTACTTC.

V usage is TRBV6-1 and J usage is TRBJ2-2, with 7 bases that match TRBD1. Germline CDR1 reads MNHNS; CDR2 reads SASEGT. The V segment lost 6 bases and the J segment 7 bases; nucleotides outside the gene matches: 2. This CDR3 has 12 residues. In DNA form, the CDR3 reads TGTGCCAGCAGACGGGACAGCGGGGAGCTGTTTTTT. Its translation is CASRRDSGELFF.

The V and J genes are TRBV13 and TRBJ1-3; D is unclear. Germline V gives CDR1 PRHDT, CDR2 FYEKMQ (reference sequence). V lost 1 base, J lost 0 bases, and 13 bases lay in between. The CDR3 runs to 17 residues. The CDR3 spells CASSLETSSISGNTIYF. The DNA of the CDR3 is TGTGCCAGCAGCTTAGAAACCAGTTCCATCTCTGGAAACACCATATATTTT.

Details on this clone: The same CDR3 is also encoded by other DNA sequences in this sample. V usage is TRBV11-2 and J usage is TRBJ2-3; no clear D. CDR3 length: 14 residues. Germline CDR1 reads SGHAT; CDR2 reads FQNNGV. Trimming cost V 0 bases and J 1 base, with 5 bases left between them. The CDR3 DNA is TGTGCCAGCAGCTTAGATACGGGCACAGATACGCAGTATTTT. Translated: CASSLDTGTDTQYF.

The CDR3: CASSQNRGQMGEQYF. The CDR3 region has the DNA TGCGCCAGCAGCCAAAACAGGGGGCAAATGGGAGAGCAGTACTTC. The rearrangement uses TRBV5-1 and TRBJ2-7; 9 positions agree with TRBD1. Germline trimming cut 4 bases from V and 7 bases from J; bases unmatched to any gene: 12. The CDR3 length is 15 residues. Germline V gives CDR1 SGHRS, CDR2 YFSETQ.

The chain recombines TRBV28 with TRBJ2-2, with TRBD2 matching over 10 bases. Germline V CDR1 and CDR2: MDHEN, SYDVKM. The CDR3 is 21 residues long. V shed 2 bases and J 3 bases; nucleotides not matched to a gene: 18. CDR3 amino acids: CASSLRLAGVKNFLYTGELFF. CDR3 coding DNA: TGTGCCAGCAGTTTAAGGCTAGCGGGAGTGAAGAATTTTTTGTACACCGGGGAGCTGTTTTTT.

This rearrangement joins TRBV27 to TRBJ2-5; D unclear. The V end was cut by 2 bases, the J end by 4 bases, with 8 bases between. CDR1 is MNHEY, CDR2 SMNVEV, per germline (reference sequence). This CDR3 is 13 amino acids long. DNA for the CDR3: TGTGCCAGCAGTTTACTTGTGACAGAGACCCAGTACTTC. Residues: CASSLLVTETQYF.

The chain carries TRBV4-1 and TRBJ2-1; 7 bases map to TRBD2. The CDR3 sequence is 17 residues long. Germline V gene data show CDR1 as MGHRA and CDR2 as YSYEKL. Trimming cost V 1 base and J 2 bases; bases outside gene matches: 8. The CDR3 spells CASSQGGGRDTYNEQFF. The CDR3 DNA follows: TGCGCCAGCAGCCAAGGGGGCGGGAGAGACACCTACAATGAGCAGTTCTTC.

J is TRBJ2-7 and V is TRBV7-9; D may match TRBD1 or TRBD2 (5 bases each). CDR3 length: 15 amino acids. V was clipped by 5 bases and J by 3 bases, with 17 bases between them. Per germline, CDR1 SEHNR and CDR2 FQNEAQ (reference sequence). CDR3 DNA: TGTGCCAGCAGCCCCCTCACCGGGACGATCTACGAGCAGTACTTC. Translating it yields CASSPLTGTIYEQYF.

The chain uses TRBV14 and TRBJ2-2, with D perhaps matching TRBD2 (6 bases). Germline V CDR1 and CDR2: SGHDN, FVKESK. Trimming cost V 2 bases and J 1 base, with 14 bases left between them. This CDR3 has 17 amino acids. The CDR3 loop reads CASSQLWISGNTGELFF. CDR3 coding DNA: TGTGCCAGCAGCCAACTCTGGATTAGCGGGAACACCGGGGAGCTGTTTTTT.

This clone was detected a few times. The chain recombines TRBV7-6 with TRBJ1-1; D is uncertain. Germline CDR1 and CDR2: SGHVS and FNYEAQ. Trimming removed 3 bases from V and 0 bases from J, with 8 bases in between. The CDR3 runs 14 residues. CDR3 sequence (DNA): TGTGCCAGCAGCTTGCAGGAAATGAACACTGAAGCTTTCTTT. Its protein is CASSLQEMNTEAFF.

The chain combines TRBV7-2 with TRBJ2-1; a possible D gene is TRBD1 (5 bases). The CDR3 has 15 amino acids. Germline V gene data show CDR1 as SGHTA and CDR2 as FQGNSA. Trimming stripped 1 base from V and 1 base from J, with 8 bases between. The CDR3 protein is CASSLEGRSYNEQFF. In nucleotides, the CDR3 is TGTGCCAGCAGCTTAGAGGGGCGGTCCTACAATGAGCAGTTCTTC.

The genes are TRBV6-1 and TRBJ2-1; the match to TRBD2 covers 10 bases. The germline CDR1 and CDR2 sequences are MNHNS and SASEGT. V gave up 3 bases and J gave up 8 bases; unmatched junction bases: 10. The CDR3 has 16 amino acids. The DNA for the CDR3 is TGTGCCAGCAGTGATCCCCTAGCGGGAGTTTCACATGAGCAGTTCTTC. Amino acid sequence: CASSDPLAGVSHEQFF.

The chain employs TRBV11-2 and TRBJ2-2; the match to TRBD2 covers 7 bases. The CDR3 totals 16 residues. Germline trimming cut 3 bases from V and 4 bases from J; bases unmatched to any gene: 8. Per germline, CDR1 SGHAT and CDR2 FQNNGV. The CDR3 bases are TGTGCCAGCAGCTTTTCCCCAGCGGGATCCACCGGGGAGCTGTTTTTT. Translation gives CASSFSPAGSTGELFF.

The rearrangement joins TRBV6-5 to TRBJ2-2; D is possibly TRBD1 (6 bases). V lost 4 bases to trimming and J lost 6 bases, with 15 bases between them. The germline gives CDR1 MNHEY, CDR2 SVGAGI. The CDR3 is 15 residues long. CDR3 nucleotide sequence: TGTGCCAGCAGTTCGGAGGCAGGGGTGGCCGGGGAGCTGTTTTTT. Translating it yields CASSSEAGVAGELFF.

The sample holds a few counts of this clone. The chain has TRBV5-4 and TRBJ2-7; 8 bases map to TRBD2. Germline CDR1 and CDR2: SGHNT and YYREEE (reference sequence). This CDR3 contains 15 residues. Trimming removed 4 bases from V and 0 bases from J; junction bases left unmatched: 6. The CDR3 spells CASSVSGKSSYEQYF. For the CDR3, the DNA is TGTGCCAGCAGCGTTAGCGGGAAAAGCTCCTACGAGCAGTACTTC.

The chain couples TRBV14 to TRBJ1-1; D uncertain. The CDR3 contains 16 residues. CDR1 is SGHDN and CDR2 is FVKESK in the germline V gene. V lost 5 bases, J lost 0 bases, and 16 bases lay in between. The CDR3 loop reads CASSSHLIRMNTEAFF. CDR3 DNA: TGTGCCAGCAGCTCCCACCTTATCCGGATGAACACTGAAGCTTTCTTT.

In its sample, this clone was seen a few times. V usage is TRBV21-1 and J usage is TRBJ1-5. TRBV21-1 is classified as a pseudogene. This CDR3 is 15 amino acids long. CDR3 sequence: CASSKRVESNQPQHF. Written as DNA, the CDR3 is TGTGCCAGCAGCAAAAGAGTTGAGTCCAATCAGCCCCAGCATTTT.

The rearrangement links TRBV29-1 to TRBJ2-5; D tentatively fits TRBD1 or TRBD2 (6 bases each). Trimming shortened V by 4 bases and J by 5 bases, and 8 bases separated the two germline ends. This CDR3 has 11 residues. CDR1 is SQVTM, CDR2 ANQGSEA, per germline. CDR3 nucleotide sequence: TGCAGCGTTGGAGGGGGGGAGACCCAGTACTTC. Its protein is CSVGGGETQYF.

V usage is TRBV5-1 and J usage is TRBJ2-2; D remains ambiguous. With 2 bases removed from V and 6 bases from J, the gap between germline ends came to 14 bases. Germline loops: CDR1 SGHRS, CDR2 YFSETQ. The CDR3 extends over 15 amino acids. The CDR3 nucleotides read TGCGCCAGCAGCTTTATCGAGTCTGCCTCCGGGGAGCTGTTTTTT. Protein: CASSFIESASGELFF. Full variable domain (remainder filled in from reference TRBV5-1 and TRBJ2-2): KAGVTQTPRYLIKTRGQQVTLSCSPISGHRSVSWYQQTPGQGLQFLFEYFSETQRNKGNFPGRFSGRQFSNSRSEMNVSTLELGDSALYLCASSFIESASGELFFGEGSRLTVL.

The chain joins TRBV7-2 to TRBJ2-5; 7 nucleotides match TRBD2. The J call is in doubt because the DNA end fits TRBJ2-7 better. Germline V gene lookup returns CDR1 SGHTA and CDR2 FQGNSA. This CDR3 region has 14 residues. In nucleotides, the CDR3 is TGTGCCAGCAGCATCCAGCGGGATTCTCACGAGCAGTACTTC. It translates to CASSIQRDSHEQYF.

This chain uses TRBV10-3 with TRBJ2-3; 10 bases map to TRBD2. The germline V gene encodes CDR1 ENHRY and CDR2 SYGVKD. Trimming removed 6 bases from V and 1 base from J; junction bases left unmatched: 13. The CDR3 is 18 residues long. The CDR3 loop reads CAISGSGTSGAGTDTQYF. CDR3 nucleotides: TGTGCCATCAGCGGCTCCGGTACTAGCGGGGCTGGCACAGATACGCAGTATTTT.

The chain combines TRBV9 with TRBJ1-5, with TRBD1 matching 10 bases. The V gene end was trimmed by 0 bases and the J gene end by 5 bases; junction bases not matched to a gene: 2. Germline CDR1 and CDR2: SGDLS and YYNGEE. The CDR3 is 15 residues long. The CDR3 sequence is CASSVVGTGDQPQHF. In DNA, the CDR3 is TGTGCCAGCAGCGTAGTGGGGACAGGGGATCAGCCCCAGCATTTT.

The chain links TRBV25-1 to TRBJ2-1; possible D gene TRBD2, 5 bases. Germline V gene lookup returns CDR1 MGHDK and CDR2 SYGVNS. The V end was cut by 6 bases, the J end by 3 bases, with 15 bases between. The CDR3 is 15 amino acids. As DNA, the CDR3 is TGTGCCAGCAGCCTAACCAGAGGGAACTACAATGAGCAGTTCTTC. It encodes CASSLTRGNYNEQFF.

The rearrangement joins TRBV6-5 to TRBJ2-3; 9 positions match TRBD2. With 3 bases clipped from V and 3 bases from J, the junction kept 7 bases outside the gene matches. The CDR3 covers 16 residues. Germline CDR1 reads MNHEY; CDR2 reads SVGAGI. CDR3 region: CASSYNSGSGTDTQYF. The CDR3 nucleotides are TGTGCCAGCAGTTATAATAGCGGGAGTGGAACAGATACGCAGTATTTT.

The J gene is TRBJ1-5, the V gene TRBV6-1; 10 bases match TRBD1. This CDR3 comprises 17 residues. CDR1 and CDR2 (germline): MNHNS, SASEGT. With V trimmed by 3 bases and J by 2 bases, 7 bases remained unmatched. CDR3 nucleotides: TGTGCCAGCAGTGAGACGTTTGGACAGGGGGGCAATCAGCCCCAGCATTTT. Residues: CASSETFGQGGNQPQHF.